One and the same sample provided the 25 T cell receptor beta chains below, sequenced in a study of PD-L1 blockade in urothelial cancer. TCRdb's table, derived via immunoSEQ multiplex PCR, lists solely in-frame clones and lacks some. The sample consists of around 82,000 clones, roughly 84% of them appearing once. Indicated time point: pretreatment peripheral blood. The source material was PBMCs, sampled around atezolizumab (anti-PD-L1) treatment. These receptors originate from a man in his 60s with urothelial cancer.

The rearrangement uses TRBV19 and TRBJ2-7, with TRBD1 matching over 7 bases. The CDR3 runs to 13 residues. V lost 3 bases and J lost 3; bases outside the gene matches: 2. Germline CDR1 and CDR2: LNHDA and SQIVND (reference sequence). The CDR3 sequence: CASSIGTVYEQYF. The CDR3, as DNA: TGTGCCAGTAGTATCGGGACAGTCTACGAGCAGTACTTC.

CDR3 DNA sequence: TGTGCCAGCAGTTCCATCGACAGGGCCCACGAGCAGTACTTC. This encodes CASSSIDRAHEQYF. The V call is TRBV6-5, the J call TRBJ2-7; 7 positions match TRBD1. Germline V gene sequence: CDR1 MNHEY, CDR2 SVGAGI. CDR3 length equals 14 residues. The V segment lost 4 bases and the J segment 5 bases; nucleotides outside the gene matches: 8.

The rearrangement uses TRBV29-1 and TRBJ1-2; possible D gene TRBD1, 5 bases. CDR1 SQVTM and CDR2 ANQGSEA come from the germline V gene. V was pared by 5 bases and J by 5 bases, with 15 bases between. This CDR3 is built from 13 residues. CDR3 nucleotides: TGCAGCGTTCCCCTCGACAGTACTTATGGCTACACCTTC. Translated, it gives CSVPLDSTYGYTF.

The chain combines TRBV5-1 with TRBJ2-3; TRBD2 might be the D (7 bases). The CDR3 sequence is 14 residues long. Trimming cost V 4 bases and J 4 bases, with 13 bases left between them. Germline V gene sequence: CDR1 SGHRS, CDR2 YFSETQ. In DNA, the CDR3 is TGCGCCAGCAGCGACGGGGGGCCACCAGATACGCAGTATTTT. Translated: CASSDGGPPDTQYF.

The chain combines TRBV6-6 with TRBJ2-4; 9 bases align to TRBD2. Trimming took 4 bases from V and 8 from J; bases not matched to a gene: 3. CDR1 MNHNY and CDR2 SVGAGI come from the germline V gene (reference sequence). This CDR3 spans 13 amino acids. This chain's CDR3 is CASSSLAGDIQYF. The CDR3 DNA follows: TGTGCCAGCAGTTCACTAGCGGGTGACATTCAGTACTTC.

The chain has TRBV10-3 and TRBJ1-5; D is unresolved. Germline loops: CDR1 ENHRY, CDR2 SYGVKD. V lost 0 bases and J 2 bases, leaving 11 bases between the germline ends. CDR3 length: 16 amino acids. The CDR3, as DNA: TGTGCCATCAGTGAGTCAGCGGGAGTGGGCAATCAGCCCCAGCATTTT. Translated, it gives CAISESAGVGNQPQHF.

The chain uses TRBV2 and TRBJ1-6; 12 bases are shared with TRBD1. There are 15 residues in the CDR3. Germline values: CDR1 SNHLY, CDR2 FYNNEI. The trim removed 4 bases at V and 13 bases at J, leaving 8 bases unmatched. In DNA form, the CDR3 reads TGTGCCAGCAGTGCCGGGACAGGGGGCCTCTACCCCCTCCACTTT. Protein sequence: CASSAGTGGLYPLHF.

This chain joins TRBV9 and TRBJ1-4; unclear D gene. Germline CDR1 reads SGDLS; CDR2 reads YYNGEE. V was pared by 1 base and J by 4 bases, with 14 bases between. The CDR3 runs to 16 residues. CDR3 region: CASSVREGSNNEKLFF. The DNA for the CDR3 is TGTGCCAGCAGCGTAAGGGAGGGCAGCAATAATGAAAAACTGTTTTTT.

J is TRBJ2-1 and V is TRBV19, with TRBD2 as a possible D gene (6 bases). The V end lost 6 bases, the J end lost 2 bases, and 17 bases lay between the germline ends. Germline assignment: CDR1 LNHDA and CDR2 SQIVND (reference sequence). The CDR3 contains 16 residues. This CDR3 reads CASRGGEGLAYNEQFF. CDR3 sequence (DNA): TGTGCCAGTAGGGGGGGAGAGGGTTTAGCCTACAATGAGCAGTTCTTC.

In this sample, this clone turned up a few times. This rearrangement joins TRBV11-2 to TRBJ1-1, with a weak D call TRBD1 (5 bases). Germline V gives CDR1 SGHAT, CDR2 FQNNGV. This CDR3 is 14 amino acids long. The V end lost 3 bases, the J end lost 1 base, and 9 bases lay between the germline ends. The CDR3 DNA follows: TGTGCCAGCAGCTTGGGACTGGAGAACACTGAAGCTTTCTTT. It yields the protein CASSLGLENTEAFF.

This rearrangement joins TRBV10-3 to TRBJ1-1; 10 bases agree with TRBD1. The CDR3 sequence is 14 residues long. Germline V lookup: CDR1 ENHRY, CDR2 SYGVKD. V gave up 8 bases and J gave up 8 bases; unmatched junction bases: 11. The CDR3: CAIQPGGQGSEAFF. In DNA form, the CDR3 reads TGTGCCATCCAACCGGGGGGACAGGGGTCAGAAGCTTTCTTT.

This clone showed up just a few times. The chain employs TRBV5-6 and TRBJ2-7; 11 nucleotides agree with TRBD1. There are 15 residues in the CDR3. V gave up 4 bases and J gave up 3 bases; unmatched junction bases: 6. Germline V gives CDR1 SGHDT, CDR2 YYEEEE. The CDR3 bases are TGTGCCAGCAGCAAGGACAGGGGGCTTCGCTACGAGCAGTACTTC. This translates into CASSKDRGLRYEQYF.

This rearrangement joins TRBV11-2 to TRBJ1-1, with D perhaps matching TRBD1 (6 bases). Germline V gene lookup returns CDR1 SGHAT and CDR2 FQNNGV. The V end lost 4 bases, the J end lost 1 base, and 13 bases lay between the germline ends. CDR3 length: 15 amino acids. CDR3 residues: CASSWTRGQNTEAFF. The CDR3 bases are TGTGCCAGCAGCTGGACGCGGGGGCAGAACACTGAAGCTTTCTTT.

The V call is TRBV6-1, the J call TRBJ1-5, with 9 bases that match TRBD1. The V segment lost 4 bases and the J segment 2 bases; nucleotides outside the gene matches: 12. Germline CDR1 is MNHNS and CDR2 is SASEGT. The CDR3 runs to 18 residues. CDR3 in DNA: TGTGCCAGCAGTGGGGCTAACAGGGGGCTGATTGGCAATCAGCCCCAGCATTTT. It encodes CASSGANRGLIGNQPQHF.

V is TRBV5-5 and J is TRBJ2-5, with D perhaps given as TRBD1 or TRBD2 (6 bases each). The germline CDR1 and CDR2 sequences are SGHKS and YYEKEE (reference sequence). V shed 4 bases and J shed 7 bases, with 17 bases lying between them. This CDR3 is built from 14 residues. DNA of the CDR3: TGTGCCAGCAGCCTGGGGGGCAGGGCTGGGACCCAGTACTTC. Amino acids: CASSLGGRAGTQYF. The full variable domain, with the rest looked up from reference TRBV5-5 and TRBJ2-5, is DAGVTQSPTHLIKTRGQQVTLRCSPISGHKSVSWYQQVLGQGPQFIFQYYEKEERGRGNFPDRFSARQFPNYSSELNVNALLLGDSALYLCASSLGGRAGTQYFGPGTRLLVL.

The chain employs TRBV5-4 and TRBJ1-3; 8 bases match TRBD1. Germline values: CDR1 SGHNT, CDR2 YYREEE (reference sequence). The CDR3 totals 16 residues. V shed 0 bases and J 3 bases; nucleotides not matched to a gene: 5. CDR3 region: CASSLGGQGFGNTIYF. CDR3 nucleotides: TGTGCCAGCAGCTTGGGCGGACAGGGTTTTGGAAACACCATATATTTT.

The rearrangement joins TRBV6-6 to TRBJ2-5, with 10 bases that match TRBD1. Germline V gene sequence: CDR1 MNHNY, CDR2 SVGAGI (reference sequence). The CDR3 totals 14 residues. Trimming at V came to 6 bases and at J to 5 bases, leaving 6 bases not matched to a gene. In nucleotides, the CDR3 is TGTGCCAGCAGAGCGGGACAGGGGCAGGAGACCCAGTACTTC. This encodes CASRAGQGQETQYF.

V usage is TRBV7-9 and J usage is TRBJ2-7; tentatively, D is TRBD2 (6 bases). Germline assignment: CDR1 SEHNR and CDR2 FQNEAQ (reference sequence). CDR3 size: 14 residues. V dropped 1 base and J dropped 1 base, with 8 bases sitting between them. The CDR3 nucleotides are TGTGCCAGCAGCTTAGGGAGGGGTTCCTACGAGCAGTACTTC. Residues: CASSLGRGSYEQYF.

This clone appeared a single time. The chain is built from TRBV27 and TRBJ2-7; D is perhaps TRBD2 (6 bases). Germline CDR1 is MNHEY and CDR2 is SMNVEV (reference sequence). The CDR3 runs 14 residues. The germline V and J ends were trimmed by 7 bases and 1 base, with 14 bases remaining between them. The CDR3 DNA reads TGTGCCAGCAAACTCACTGGGGGGTCCTACGAGCAGTACTTC. It codes for CASKLTGGSYEQYF.

The gene calls are TRBV19 and TRBJ1-4, with D hard to call. V was clipped by 11 bases and J by 0 bases, with 10 bases between them. The germline CDR1 and CDR2 sequences are LNHDA and SQIVND (reference sequence). This CDR3 contains 13 residues. In DNA, the CDR3 is TGTGCCTGTACCGACACAACTAATGAAAAACTGTTTTTT. Encoded protein: CACTDTTNEKLFF.

The chain carries TRBV7-9 and TRBJ2-5; 7 bases align to TRBD2. This CDR3 comprises 14 residues. The junction had 3 bases not matched to a gene; V was cut back by 1 base and J by 4 bases. CDR1 and CDR2 from the germline V gene are SEHNR and FQNEAQ (reference sequence). The CDR3 DNA follows: TGTGCCAGCAGCTTAGAAGCGGGGACAGAGACCCAGTACTTC. Its protein product is CASSLEAGTETQYF.

CDR3 sequence reads: CASSPGVGADEKLFF. The CDR3 DNA reads TGTGCCAGCTCACCCGGAGTAGGGGCGGATGAAAAACTGTTTTTT. This sequence joins TRBV18 and TRBJ1-4; the D gene is possibly TRBD1 (5 bases). Germline CDR1 KGHSH, CDR2 LQKENI. V dropped 3 bases and J dropped 6 bases, with 14 bases sitting between them. There are 15 residues in the CDR3.

The rearrangement uses TRBV5-1 and TRBJ1-1; the D gene is possibly TRBD1 (5 bases). The CDR3 runs to 14 residues. The V gene's germline CDR1 is SGHRS and CDR2 YFSETQ. The V gene lost 4 bases and the J gene lost 4 bases, with 14 bases spanning the gap. The CDR3 nucleotides read TGCGCCAGCAGCACCGGGGGGGGTCGCACTGAAGCTTTCTTT. The encoded protein is CASSTGGGRTEAFF.

The rearrangement uses TRBV6-1 and TRBJ1-2; TRBD1 might be the D (5 bases). CDR1 is MNHNS and CDR2 is SASEGT in the germline V gene. The V gene lost 0 bases and the J gene lost 3 bases, with 14 bases spanning the gap. This CDR3 has 16 amino acids. The CDR3 DNA reads TGTGCCAGCAGTGAAGCGGGCAGGGCCCCCGACTATGGCTACACCTTC. Amino acids: CASSEAGRAPDYGYTF.

This rearrangement joins TRBV5-6 to TRBJ2-7; tentatively, D is TRBD1 (7 bases). Between the trimmed V and J ends, which lost 6 bases and 3 bases, there was a span of 16 bases. Germline V gene data show CDR1 as SGHDT and CDR2 as YYEEEE. CDR3 length: 14 amino acids. This chain's CDR3 is CASMPQGGHYEQYF. The CDR3 DNA follows: TGTGCCAGCATGCCCCAGGGGGGTCACTACGAGCAGTACTTC.